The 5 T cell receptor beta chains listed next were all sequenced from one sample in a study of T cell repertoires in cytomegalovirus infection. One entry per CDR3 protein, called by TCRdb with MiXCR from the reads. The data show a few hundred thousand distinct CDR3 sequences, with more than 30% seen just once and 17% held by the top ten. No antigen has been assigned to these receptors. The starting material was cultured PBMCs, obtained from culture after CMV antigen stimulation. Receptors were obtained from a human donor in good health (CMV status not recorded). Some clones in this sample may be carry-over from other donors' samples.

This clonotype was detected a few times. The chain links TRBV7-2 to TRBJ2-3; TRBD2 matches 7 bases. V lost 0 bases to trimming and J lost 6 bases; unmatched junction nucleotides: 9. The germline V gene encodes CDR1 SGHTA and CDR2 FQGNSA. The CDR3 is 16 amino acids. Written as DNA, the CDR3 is TGTGCCAGCAGCTTAGCGCAGCGGGGCGGTTTGGATACGCAGTATTTT. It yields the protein CASSLAQRGGLDTQYF.

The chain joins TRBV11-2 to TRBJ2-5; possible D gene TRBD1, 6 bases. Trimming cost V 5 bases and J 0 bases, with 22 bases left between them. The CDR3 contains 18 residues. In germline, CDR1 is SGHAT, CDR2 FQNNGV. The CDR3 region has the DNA TGTGCCAGCAGCCCGTTCCCCCTAAGGACAGAGAACCAAGAGACCCAGTACTTC. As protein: CASSPFPLRTENQETQYF.

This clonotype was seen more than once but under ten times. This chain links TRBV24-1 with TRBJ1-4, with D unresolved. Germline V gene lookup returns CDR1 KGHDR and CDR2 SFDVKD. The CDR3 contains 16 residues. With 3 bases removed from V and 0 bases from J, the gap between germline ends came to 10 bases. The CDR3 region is CATSDGLPTTNEKLFF. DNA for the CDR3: TGTGCCACCAGTGATGGACTGCCTACAACTAATGAAAAACTGTTTTTT.

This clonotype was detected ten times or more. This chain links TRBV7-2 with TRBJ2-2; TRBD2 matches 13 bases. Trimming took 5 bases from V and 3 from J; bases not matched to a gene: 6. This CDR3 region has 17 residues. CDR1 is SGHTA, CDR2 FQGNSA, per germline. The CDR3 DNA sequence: TGTGCCAGCAGCCAACGGACTAGCGGGAGCTACACCGGGGAGCTGTTTTTT. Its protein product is CASSQRTSGSYTGELFF.

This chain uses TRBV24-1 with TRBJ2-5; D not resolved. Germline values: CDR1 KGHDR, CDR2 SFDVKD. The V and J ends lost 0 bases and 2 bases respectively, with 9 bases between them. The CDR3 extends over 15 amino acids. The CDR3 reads CATSDLSQAQETQYF. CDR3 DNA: TGTGCCACCAGTGATTTGTCCCAAGCACAAGAGACCCAGTACTTC.